The 2 T cell receptor beta chains below were found in one sample sequenced in a study of control samples from healthy donors and cancer patients. Assay: immunoSEQ multiplex PCR; the TCRdb copy retains only in-frame clones and omits some. The sample has 120,000 to 150,000 clones; less than 95% are singletons. Sequencing was carried out using blood. Source of these receptors: a man aged 18 to 35 in good health.

The chain recombines TRBV5-4 with TRBJ2-6; 7 bases fit TRBD2. CDR1 is SGHNT and CDR2 is YYREEE in the germline V gene (reference sequence). The CDR3 consists of 18 residues. V shed 5 bases, J shed 3 bases, and the junction held 14 bases outside the gene matches. CDR3 region: CASRFGEGKGVGANVLTF. Here the CDR3 DNA reads TGTGCCAGCAGATTTGGGGAGGGAAAAGGGGTTGGGGCCAACGTCCTGACTTTC.

This chain connects TRBV5-6 to TRBJ2-1, with TRBD2 matching 12 bases. V was clipped by 0 bases and J by 6 bases; unmatched bases: 7. The CDR3 has 17 residues. The V gene's germline CDR1 is SGHDT and CDR2 YYEEEE. CDR3 in amino acids: CASSLEGSSGRVNEQFF. The CDR3 nucleotides read TGTGCCAGCAGCTTGGAGGGGTCTAGCGGGAGGGTCAATGAGCAGTTCTTC.